Sequencing of this TCR beta chain was carried out in a study of blood T cell repertoires in COVID-19. On the study more broadly: T cells, B-cell-depleted T cells, or PBMCs supplied cDNA or gDNA.

TCRdb's copy holds only in-frame clones and misses some; the assay was immunoSEQ multiplex PCR. The data show around 230,000 clones, approximately 83% seen once. The cohort comprised adults aged about 18 to 100 years residing in about 25 US areas. Specimen: PBMCs or T cells enriched from blood (not recorded which). This receptor was obtained from a woman aged 40 to 49 with acute COVID-19.

CDR3 nucleotides: TGTGCCAGCAGTTTTAAGGGAGTCGGCTACGAGCAGTACTTC. Its translation is CASSFKGVGYEQYF. The chain has TRBV27 and TRBJ2-7, with D perhaps matching TRBD2 (5 bases). V was cut by 3 bases and J by 3 bases, with 12 bases left in between. CDR3 length: 14 residues. Germline values: CDR1 MNHEY, CDR2 SMNVEV (reference sequence).